This TCR beta chain stems from a study of blood T cell repertoires in COVID-19. Study context: Samples taken during acute and convalescent COVID-19 were collected in the United States, Italy and Spain. PBMCs, B-cell-depleted T cells, or T cells provided the cDNA or gDNA that made up the material.

CDR3 length equals 16 residues. Germline V gives CDR1 SGHRS, CDR2 YFSETQ. J gave up 4 bases and V 0 bases, and 3 bases lay outside the gene matches. In the study's own analysis: Estimation of nucleated cell counts relied on the amplification of reference gene primers. The assay was immunoSEQ multiplex PCR, and TCRdb's table has in-frame clones only and misses some. V and J calls and clone size follow that table, whereas D and trimming were derived from the DNA. The sample has roughly 84,000 clones; around 75% are singletons. This TCR was recovered from a woman between 45 and 60 years old with acute or convalescent COVID-19. Sequencing was carried out using peripheral blood. This chain links TRBV5-1 with TRBJ1-3; 11 bases are a match to TRBD1. The DNA for the CDR3 is TGCGCCAGCAGCTTGGACGGACAGGGGGCAGGAAACACCATATATTTT. Its translation is CASSLDGQGAGNTIYF.